Listed below are T cell receptor beta chains from one sample, sequenced in a study of blood T cell repertoires in COVID-19. Using immunoSEQ multiplex PCR, the repertoire was profiled, and TCRdb retains in-frame clones only, with some absent. Seen here are approximately 140,000 clones, over 70% observed once, and the top ten hold approximately 10%. The sequencing sample was made of peripheral blood. The receptors stem from a man aged 60 to 69 with active or convalescent COVID-19. Each CDR3 is given with its conserved first and last residue. D genes are given only for firm matches. Part of the rows lack a size; the others show once, few, many or a class for expanded clones.

clone size: -; V gene: TRBV14; J gene: TRBJ2-5; D gene: -; CDR3 protein: CASSQAGTPTQYF; CDR3 DNA: TGTGCCAGCAGCCAAGCTGGGACACCGACCCAGTACTTC
clone size: -; V gene: TRBV9; J gene: TRBJ2-7; D gene: TRBD1; CDR3 protein: CASSLTGTGYEQYF; CDR3 DNA: TGTGCCAGCAGCTTGACAGGGACAGGGTACGAGCAGTACTTC
clone size: once; V gene: TRBV5-1; J gene: TRBJ1-1; D gene: -; CDR3 protein: CASSLGQVNTEAFF; CDR3 DNA: TGCGCCAGCAGCTTGGGACAAGTAAACACTGAAGCTTTCTTT
clone size: once; V gene: TRBV11-2; J gene: TRBJ1-6; D gene: -; CDR3 protein: CASITGSSYNSPLHF; CDR3 DNA: TGTGCCAGCATCACAGGGAGCTCCTATAATTCACCCCTCCACTTT
clone size: -; V gene: TRBV5-1; J gene: TRBJ2-7; D gene: -; CDR3 protein: CASSLLASDSSEQYF; CDR3 DNA: TGCGCCAGCAGCTTGCTGGCTAGCGACAGCTCCGAGCAGTACTTC
clone size: -; V gene: TRBV19; J gene: TRBJ2-1; D gene: TRBD1; CDR3 protein: CASNSGQIYNEQFF; CDR3 DNA: TGTGCCAGTAATTCGGGACAGATATACAATGAGCAGTTCTTC
clone size: -; V gene: TRBV28; J gene: TRBJ1-2; D gene: -; CDR3 protein: CASSSEGYGYTF; CDR3 DNA: TGTGCCAGCAGTTCCGAGGGTTATGGCTACACCTTC
clone size: -; V gene: TRBV7-2; J gene: TRBJ2-7; D gene: TRBD1; CDR3 protein: CASSSAGTGSYEQYF; CDR3 DNA: TGTGCCAGCAGCTCCGCCGGGACAGGGTCCTACGAGCAGTACTTC
clone size: -; V gene: TRBV19; J gene: TRBJ2-1; D gene: -; CDR3 protein: CASSLYNEQFF; CDR3 DNA: TGTGCCAGTAGTCTATACAATGAGCAGTTCTTC
clone size: -; V gene: TRBV9; J gene: TRBJ2-4; D gene: TRBD1; CDR3 protein: CASSVGDSRAIQYF; CDR3 DNA: TGTGCCAGCAGCGTAGGGGACAGTCGGGCGATTCAGTACTTC